The clone carrying this T cell receptor beta chain was counted a few times. Its antigen is undetermined. The data are from a study of T cell repertoires in cytomegalovirus infection. As for the study in general: CMV epitopes that were recently identified and HLA-C-restricted were used alongside well-studied HLA-B-restricted ones. From public TCR beta signatures came an indication of both CMV infection and matching HLA type. Study-level results: Individuals carrying CMV plus the relevant HLA were identified by cumulative frequency of public TCR beta families. In two of eight donors, the top clonotype was HLA-C-restricted CMV-specific.

One entry per CDR3 protein results from TCRdb running MiXCR on the reads. The repertoire holds around 230,000 distinct CDR3 sequences, with about 40% as singletons. The CDR3 loop spans 15 amino acids. Between the trimmed V and J ends, which lost 4 bases and 7 bases, there was a span of 17 bases. Germline CDR1 and CDR2: SGHTA and FQGTGA. The J gene is TRBJ2-1, the V gene TRBV7-3; possibly TRBD1 for D (6 bases). The sequencing here drew on CD8+ T cells from cultured PBMCs, taken from culture after CMV antigen stimulation. The sequence came from a human donor in good health (CMV status not recorded). Some clones in this sample may be carry-over from other donors' samples. CDR3 region: CASSSFQAQGNEQFF. CDR3 nucleotides: TGTGCCAGCAGCTCCTTTCAGGCTCAGGGGAATGAGCAGTTCTTC.